The next 14 T cell receptor beta chains were all read from a single sample in a study of blood T cell repertoires in COVID-19. TCRdb keeps only in-frame clones here, not all; method: immunoSEQ multiplex PCR. There are 250,000 to 300,000 clones in the sample; 88% occur only once, and 11% lies in the top ten. Sequencing used peripheral blood. The receptors shown here come from a young woman with COVID-19, enrolled during active disease.

The chain is built from TRBV5-4 and TRBJ2-3; the match to TRBD2 covers 9 bases. The germline V gene encodes CDR1 SGHNT and CDR2 YYREEE (reference sequence). The CDR3 contains 13 residues. V lost 4 bases, J lost 4 bases, and 1 base stayed unmatched. In nucleotides, the CDR3 is TGTGCCAGCAGCGGGACTAGCTCAGATACGCAGTATTTT. It specifies CASSGTSSDTQYF. Based on the CDR3 plus reference TRBV5-4 and TRBJ2-3, the full variable domain is ETGVTQSPTHLIKTRGQQVTLRCSSQSGHNTVSWYQQALGQGPQFIFQYYREEENGRGNFPPRFSGLQFPNYSSELNVNALELDDSALYLCASSGTSSDTQYFGPGTRLTVL.

The chain recombines TRBV15 with TRBJ1-2, with a possible D match to TRBD1 (6 bases). Trimming took off 0 bases at V and 4 bases at J, with 9 bases between the two ends. Germline V lookup: CDR1 LNHNV, CDR2 YYDKDF (reference sequence). The CDR3 has 14 residues. DNA for the CDR3: TGTGCCACCAGCAGAGATGTAGGGGGCTATGGCTACACCTTC. This codes for CATSRDVGGYGYTF.

The rearrangement joins TRBV27 to TRBJ1-1, with D unresolved. Germline V lookup: CDR1 MNHEY, CDR2 SMNVEV (reference sequence). The CDR3 is made up of 13 amino acids. The V end lost 6 bases, the J end lost 3 bases, and 11 bases lay between the germline ends. CDR3 sequence reads: CASRAFSYTEAFF. In nucleotides, the CDR3 is TGTGCCAGCAGGGCCTTTTCCTACACTGAAGCTTTCTTT.

In regard to this clone: This sample includes further DNA sequences coding for the same CDR3. The V and J genes are TRBV6-2 or TRBV6-3 and TRBJ1-2; D gene uncertain. Trimming removed 2 bases from V and 2 bases from J, with 6 bases in between. CDR1 and CDR2 from the germline V gene are MNHEY and SVGEGT. The CDR3 contains 13 residues. CDR3 amino acids: CASSYGRNYGYTF. In nucleotides, the CDR3 is TGTGCCAGCAGTTACGGGAGGAACTATGGCTACACCTTC.

This sequence joins TRBV2 and TRBJ2-1; a weak D match, TRBD2 (6 bases). V gave up 3 bases and J gave up 4 bases, with 13 bases separating them. Germline lookup yields CDR1 SNHLY and CDR2 FYNNEI. The CDR3 is 15 residues long. The CDR3 is CASSDVGLAYNEQFF. The CDR3 DNA reads TGTGCCAGCAGTGACGTGGGGCTAGCGTACAATGAGCAGTTCTTC.

There are a few counts of this clone. This rearrangement joins TRBV2 to TRBJ2-7; TRBD2 matches at 10 bases. Germline CDR1 SNHLY, CDR2 FYNNEI. CDR3 length equals 12 residues. The junction had 7 bases not matched to a gene; V was cut back by 8 bases and J by 9 bases. The CDR3 DNA follows: TGTGCCAGCTCTAGCGGGAGCCCGGTGCAGTACTTC. It yields the protein CASSSGSPVQYF.

V usage is TRBV9 and J usage is TRBJ1-6, with D hard to call. The CDR3 is 14 amino acids. Germline CDR1 SGDLS, CDR2 YYNGEE. Between the trimmed V and J ends, which lost 3 bases and 9 bases, there was a span of 13 bases. The CDR3 protein is CASSAEVVGSPLHF. The CDR3 nucleotides read TGTGCCAGCAGCGCAGAGGTTGTAGGTTCACCCCTCCACTTT.

The V call is TRBV5-6, the J call TRBJ2-2; 9 nucleotides agree with TRBD2. The CDR3 spans 16 residues. V dropped 4 bases and J dropped 6; count of bases not matched to a gene: 10. The V gene's germline CDR1 is SGHDT and CDR2 YYEEEE. This chain's CDR3 is CASSDLRLAGAGELFF. CDR3 in DNA: TGTGCCAGCAGCGATTTAAGGTTAGCGGGAGCCGGGGAGCTGTTTTTT. Drawing the rest from reference TRBV5-6 and TRBJ2-2, the complete variable domain is DAGVTQSPTHLIKTRGQQVTLRCSPKSGHDTVSWYQQALGQGPQFIFQYYEEEERQRGNFPDRFSGHQFPNYSSELNVNALLLGDSALYLCASSDLRLAGAGELFFGEGSRLTVL.

The chain employs TRBV7-8 and TRBJ1-2, with 9 bases fitting TRBD1. The CDR3 has 13 residues. Germline-derived CDR1 and CDR2 are SGHVS and FQNEAQ. J gave up 13 bases and V 5 bases, and 11 bases lay outside the gene matches. In DNA form, the CDR3 reads TGTGCCAGCAGCAAGTACAGGGGGCCCGCCCCCACCTTC. It translates to CASSKYRGPAPTF. Supplemented by reference TRBV7-8 and TRBJ1-2, the full variable domain reads GAGVSQSPRYKVAKRGQDVALRCDPISGHVSLFWYQQALGQGPEFLTYFQNEAQLDKSGLPSDRFFAERPEGSVSTLKIQRTQQEDSAVYLCASSKYRGPAPTFGSGTRLTVV.

The chain is built from TRBV29-1 and TRBJ2-1; 8 nucleotides align to TRBD1. The CDR3 is 14 residues long. Germline CDR1 is SQVTM and CDR2 is ANQGSEA. With 6 bases clipped from V and 5 bases from J, the junction kept 9 bases outside the gene matches. Written as DNA, the CDR3 is TGCAGCGTGATGGGTGGGACAGGCCACAATGAGCAGTTCTTC. Its translation is CSVMGGTGHNEQFF.

V and J are TRBV20-1 and TRBJ2-7; 7 bases agree with TRBD2. The CDR3 covers 11 residues. Germline V gene sequence: CDR1 DFQATT, CDR2 SNEGSKA (reference sequence). V lost 6 bases and J lost 3; bases outside the gene matches: 2. The DNA for the CDR3 is TGCAGTGCCGGGAGGATCTACGAGCAGTACTTC. Protein product: CSAGRIYEQYF.

This clone was observed a single time. The chain links TRBV28 to TRBJ2-7; unclear D gene. The CDR3 has 13 amino acids. Trimming took 7 bases from V and 0 from J, leaving 10 bases between them. Per germline, CDR1 MDHEN and CDR2 SYDVKM. For the CDR3, the DNA is TGTGCCAGCAAAAGCAGGTACTCCTACGAGCAGTACTTC. Its translation: CASKSRYSYEQYF.

V and J are TRBV28 and TRBJ1-2, with D possibly being TRBD1 (5 bases). Germline-derived CDR1 and CDR2 are MDHEN and SYDVKM. The CDR3 is made up of 12 amino acids. V lost 7 bases and J lost 8, with 14 bases in between. The CDR3 reads CASTTQGSGYTF. Here the CDR3 DNA reads TGTGCCAGCACAACCCAGGGCAGCGGCTACACCTTC.

The J gene is TRBJ2-3, the V gene TRBV11-2; no reliable D call. Between the trimmed V and J ends, which lost 2 bases and 0 bases, there was a span of 15 bases. Germline CDR1 SGHAT, CDR2 FQNNGV. CDR3 length: 17 amino acids. CDR3 bases: TGTGCCAGCAGCTTAAATCCCCAAGCTTATAGCACAGATACGCAGTATTTT. Its protein product is CASSLNPQAYSTDTQYF.